This passage covers 27 T cell receptor beta chains from one sample sequenced in a study of blood T cell repertoires in COVID-19. Produced via immunoSEQ multiplex PCR; TCRdb's table is partial and in-frame only. The sample consists of under 300,000 clones, 88% of them appearing once. Input material: PBMCs or T cells enriched from blood (not recorded which). Source of these receptors: a woman aged 60-70 years in a cohort exposed to, infected with or recovered from COVID-19 (not recorded which).

The chain links TRBV3-1 (or the pseudogene TRBV3-2) to TRBJ1-3; D unresolved. Germline CDR1 and CDR2: LGHDT and YNNKEL (reference sequence). This CDR3 has 15 residues. V lost 6 bases, J lost 0 bases, and 12 bases lay in between. Here the CDR3 DNA reads TGTGCCAGCAGTGAGACATGGTTCTCTGGAAACACCATATATTTT. Translated, it gives CASSETWFSGNTIYF.

This chain links TRBV19 with TRBJ2-7; 10 bases match TRBD1. Trimming cost V 6 bases and J 3 bases; bases outside gene matches: 2. The CDR3 consists of 13 residues. The germline V gene encodes CDR1 LNHDA and CDR2 SQIVND (reference sequence). The CDR3 here is CASSWTGGYEQYF. The CDR3 DNA reads TGTGCCAGTAGCTGGACAGGGGGCTACGAGCAGTACTTC.

The genes are TRBV24-1 and TRBJ2-4; D is perhaps TRBD2 (5 bases). The CDR3 covers 15 residues. V was clipped by 0 bases and J by 8 bases, with 13 bases between them. Per the germline V gene, CDR1 is KGHDR and CDR2 is SFDVKD. CDR3 nucleotides: TGTGCCACCAGTGATTTGCAGGCCGGGGTAGACATTCAGTACTTC. Residues: CATSDLQAGVDIQYF.

This rearrangement joins TRBV5-1 to TRBJ1-2; 8 bases line up with TRBD1. The CDR3 has 13 residues. V dropped 2 bases and J dropped 6; count of bases not matched to a gene: 3. CDR1 SGHRS and CDR2 YFSETQ come from the germline V gene. CDR3 sequence: CASSLGQGNGYTF. The CDR3 region has the DNA TGCGCCAGCAGCTTAGGACAGGGTAATGGCTACACCTTC. Full variable domain (rest looked up from reference TRBV5-1 and TRBJ1-2): KAGVTQTPRYLIKTRGQQVTLSCSPISGHRSVSWYQQTPGQGLQFLFEYFSETQRNKGNFPGRFSGRQFSNSRSEMNVSTLELGDSALYLCASSLGQGNGYTFGSGTRLTVV.

The rearrangement joins TRBV7-9 to TRBJ2-7; TRBD1 might be the D (6 bases). CDR3 size: 15 residues. V was cut by 5 bases and J by 2 bases, with 16 bases left in between. CDR1 and CDR2 from the germline V gene are SEHNR and FQNEAQ (reference sequence). As DNA, the CDR3 is TGTGCCAGCAGCAACCCTGGACAGCAACCCTACGAGCAGTACTTC. It specifies CASSNPGQQPYEQYF.

The rearrangement links TRBV5-1 to TRBJ2-1; 9 nucleotides match TRBD2. After removal of 4 bases from V and 4 bases from J, the junction contained 6 bases not matched to a gene. The CDR3 runs 15 residues. Looked up from germline, CDR1 is SGHRS and CDR2 is YFSETQ. CDR3 amino acids: CASSLTSGLYNEQFF. In nucleotides, the CDR3 is TGCGCCAGCAGCCTTACTAGCGGGCTTTACAATGAGCAGTTCTTC.

The J gene is TRBJ2-7, the V gene TRBV24-1; 8 bases match TRBD1. This CDR3 is 15 amino acids long. V lost 4 bases and J lost 2; bases outside the gene matches: 6. In germline, CDR1 is KGHDR, CDR2 SFDVKD. The CDR3 DNA is TGTGCCACCAGTGACCCCGGACAGGGAACCTACGAGCAGTACTTC. This translates into CATSDPGQGTYEQYF.

The chain joins TRBV19 to TRBJ1-2; the match to TRBD1 covers 8 bases. J was trimmed by 0 bases and V by 4 bases; bases with no gene match: 13. The germline V gene has CDR1 LNHDA and CDR2 SQIVND (reference sequence). This CDR3 has 18 amino acids. The CDR3: CASSTIPPGQDPNYGYTF. The CDR3 DNA reads as TGTGCCAGTAGTACGATTCCACCGGGACAGGACCCTAACTATGGCTACACCTTC.

The V call is TRBV10-3, the J call TRBJ2-4; tentatively, D is TRBD2 (6 bases). Germline CDR1 reads ENHRY; CDR2 reads SYGVKD. The CDR3 has 16 amino acids. V gave up 0 bases and J gave up 2 bases, with 11 bases separating them. The CDR3 spells CAISESGSGTKNIQYF. CDR3 nucleotides: TGTGCCATCAGTGAGTCAGGTAGCGGAACCAAAAACATTCAGTACTTC.

The chain combines TRBV28 with TRBJ1-4, with TRBD1 matching 7 bases. CDR1 is MDHEN and CDR2 is SYDVKM in the germline V gene. The CDR3 is 15 residues long. V lost 7 bases and J lost 6; bases outside the gene matches: 11. In DNA form, the CDR3 reads TGTGCCAGCAACGTTGACAGGGAGGCAGATGAAAAACTGTTTTTT. It encodes CASNVDREADEKLFF.

The rearrangement uses TRBV5-1 and TRBJ2-3; 9 nucleotides agree with TRBD2. Germline assignment: CDR1 SGHRS and CDR2 YFSETQ. The CDR3 is made up of 15 amino acids. V shed 5 bases, J shed 5 bases, and the junction held 9 bases outside the gene matches. CDR3 sequence reads: CASRSSGKEGDTQYF. The CDR3 DNA sequence: TGCGCCAGCAGGTCTAGCGGGAAGGAGGGAGATACGCAGTATTTT. The whole variable domain, filled in from reference TRBV5-1 and TRBJ2-3, reads KAGVTQTPRYLIKTRGQQVTLSCSPISGHRSVSWYQQTPGQGLQFLFEYFSETQRNKGNFPGRFSGRQFSNSRSEMNVSTLELGDSALYLCASRSSGKEGDTQYFGPGTRLTVL.

The V call is TRBV30, the J call TRBJ1-1, with D unresolved. Trimming stripped 0 bases from V and 5 bases from J, with 4 bases between. The CDR3 totals 11 residues. CDR1 is GTSNPN and CDR2 is SVGIG in the germline V gene (reference sequence). The CDR3 is CAWSVQTEAFF. The CDR3 DNA follows: TGTGCCTGGAGTGTACAGACTGAAGCTTTCTTT.

This chain links TRBV7-6 with TRBJ2-7; maybe TRBD2 (6 bases). Trimming shortened V by 1 base and J by 2 bases, and 9 bases separated the two germline ends. Germline V gene data show CDR1 as SGHVS and CDR2 as FNYEAQ. CDR3 size: 14 residues. The CDR3 bases are TGTGCCAGCAGCTTAGGACTAGGAACCTACGAGCAGTACTTC. Translated: CASSLGLGTYEQYF. Full variable domain (missing parts from reference TRBV7-6 and TRBJ2-7): GAGVSQSPRYKVTKRGQDVALRCDPISGHVSLYWYRQALGQGPEFLTYFNYEAQQDKSGLPNDRFSAERPEGSISTLTIQRTEQRDSAMYRCASSLGLGTYEQYFGPGTRLTVT.

The rearrangement joins TRBV9 to TRBJ1-6; D possibly corresponds to TRBD1 (5 bases). This CDR3 is built from 17 residues. From germline, CDR1 is SGDLS and CDR2 YYNGEE. V shed 3 bases and J shed 7 bases, with 20 bases lying between them. CDR3 protein: CASSAQGGISKNSPLHF. CDR3 nucleotide sequence: TGTGCCAGCAGCGCGCAGGGCGGAATATCAAAAAATTCACCCCTCCACTTT.

V gene TRBV29-1 combines with J gene TRBJ2-3; D unresolved. The CDR3 runs to 16 residues. From germline, CDR1 is SQVTM and CDR2 ANQGSEA. V lost 1 base, J lost 3 bases, and 17 bases lay in between. CDR3 bases: TGCAGCGTTGAAGTTCTGGGTGATAAGAGGACAGATACGCAGTATTTT. It translates to CSVEVLGDKRTDTQYF.

The chain combines TRBV11-2 with TRBJ2-1, with 11 bases fitting TRBD2. V shed 5 bases, J shed 7 bases, and the junction held 10 bases outside the gene matches. The CDR3 runs 16 residues. The germline CDR1 and CDR2 sequences are SGHAT and FQNNGV. CDR3 amino acids: CASSPLTSGRQNEQFF. The CDR3 region has the DNA TGTGCCAGCAGCCCTCTAACTAGCGGGAGACAAAATGAGCAGTTCTTC.

The chain has TRBV2 and TRBJ2-2; TRBD1 might be the D (5 bases). This CDR3 region has 13 residues. Germline loops: CDR1 SNHLY, CDR2 FYNNEI. V lost 6 bases and J 7 bases, leaving 12 bases between the germline ends. The CDR3 loop reads CASSPRVDGELFF. The CDR3 region has the DNA TGTGCCAGCAGCCCCAGGGTAGACGGGGAGCTGTTTTTT.

For this clone: One end of the junction does not line up with germline, which may come from a read error. The gene calls are TRBV15 and TRBJ2-1; a weak D match, TRBD2 (5 bases). This CDR3 has 18 residues. The germline V gene encodes CDR1 LNHNV and CDR2 YYDKDF (reference sequence). The CDR3 region is CATSRGFLASRANNEQFF. The CDR3 nucleotides are TGTGCCACCAGTAGAGGTTTCTTAGCGAGCAGAGCTAACAATGAGCAGTTCTTC.

V and J are TRBV30 and TRBJ1-6; 9 bases fit TRBD1. Looked up from germline, CDR1 is GTSNPN and CDR2 is SVGIG (reference sequence). V lost 0 bases to trimming and J lost 10 bases; unmatched junction nucleotides: 4. The CDR3 contains 14 residues. The CDR3 coding sequence is TGTGCCTGGAGTGTGGGACAGGGAAGGTCACCCCTCCACTTT. As protein: CAWSVGQGRSPLHF.

V is TRBV19 and J is TRBJ2-2; 7 bases map to TRBD1. Germline lookup yields CDR1 LNHDA and CDR2 SQIVND (reference sequence). The ends lost 4 bases at V and 2 bases at J; junction bases unmatched: 1. This CDR3 has 14 amino acids. The CDR3 sequence: CASSRTGNTGELFF. The CDR3 nucleotides are TGTGCCAGTAGTAGGACAGGAAACACCGGGGAGCTGTTTTTT.

The CDR3: CASSLSGTGSYNEQFF. CDR3 DNA sequence: TGTGCCAGCAGCTTAAGCGGGACAGGGTCCTACAATGAGCAGTTCTTC. The genes are TRBV7-2 and TRBJ2-1; 9 bases line up with TRBD1. The V and J ends lost 2 bases and 1 base, in that order; junction bases with no gene match: 3. The CDR3 consists of 16 residues. CDR1 is SGHTA and CDR2 is FQGNSA in the germline V gene. The full variable domain, with the rest looked up from reference TRBV7-2 and TRBJ2-1, is GAGVSQSPSNKVTEKGKDVELRCDPISGHTALYWYRQSLGQGLEFLIYFQGNSAPDKSGLPSDRFSAERTGGSVSTLTIQRTQQEDSAVYLCASSLSGTGSYNEQFFGPGTRLTVL.

The chain combines TRBV30 with TRBJ2-1; no clear D gene. V lost 2 bases and J 9 bases, leaving 11 bases between the germline ends. The CDR3 loop spans 12 amino acids. Germline values: CDR1 GTSNPN, CDR2 SVGIG (reference sequence). CDR3 sequence: CAWSNSRPEQFF. The CDR3 bases are TGTGCCTGGAGTAATAGCAGACCTGAGCAGTTCTTC. Looking up the rest from reference TRBV30 and TRBJ2-1 gives the full variable domain: SQTIHQWPATLVQPVGSPLSLECTVEGTSNPNLYWYRQAAGRGLQLLFYSVGIGQISSEVPQNLSASRPQDRQFILSSKKLLLSDSGFYLCAWSNSRPEQFFGPGTRLTVL.

CDR3 nucleotide sequence: TGTGCCAGCAGTCCGCAACTAGCGGGAGACCGTGATACGCAGTATTTT. Encoded protein: CASSPQLAGDRDTQYF. The chain uses TRBV6-2 or TRBV6-3 and TRBJ2-3; 11 nucleotides match TRBD2. The ends lost 5 bases at V and 6 bases at J; junction bases unmatched: 10. CDR1 and CDR2 from the germline V gene are MNHEY and SVGEGT. The CDR3 has 16 residues.

This chain connects TRBV15 to TRBJ2-5; 10 positions match TRBD1. Germline assignment: CDR1 LNHNV and CDR2 YYDKDF (reference sequence). The length of the CDR3 is 17 residues. With V trimmed by 0 bases and J by 6 bases, 10 bases remained unmatched. As DNA, the CDR3 is TGTGCCACCAGCAGAGATGAGGGGACAGGGGCGGTGAAGACCCAGTACTTC. Amino acids: CATSRDEGTGAVKTQYF.

The chain combines TRBV15 with TRBJ2-5; a weak D match, TRBD2 (7 bases). Germline CDR1 is LNHNV and CDR2 is YYDKDF (reference sequence). The CDR3 loop spans 14 amino acids. The V end was cut by 4 bases, the J end by 2 bases, with 11 bases between. The chain's CDR3 is CATSKGGVQETQYF. As DNA, the CDR3 is TGTGCCACCAGCAAAGGGGGGGTTCAAGAGACCCAGTACTTC. Full variable domain (remainder filled in from reference TRBV15 and TRBJ2-5): DAMVIQNPRYQVTQFGKPVTLSCSQTLNHNVMYWYQQKSSQAPKLLFHYYDKDFNNEADTPDNFQSRRPNTSFCFLDIRSPGLGDTAMYLCATSKGGVQETQYFGPGTRLLVL.

The gene calls are TRBV7-2 and TRBJ1-1; D call uncertain. With 8 bases removed from V and 10 bases from J, the gap between germline ends came to 17 bases. CDR1 SGHTA and CDR2 FQGNSA come from the germline V gene. The CDR3 extends over 12 amino acids. The CDR3 loop is CASAFRPRRAFF. The CDR3 nucleotides read TGTGCCAGCGCATTCAGGCCCCGGCGAGCTTTCTTT. Combining the CDR3 with reference TRBV7-2 and TRBJ1-1 gives the whole variable domain GAGVSQSPSNKVTEKGKDVELRCDPISGHTALYWYRQSLGQGLEFLIYFQGNSAPDKSGLPSDRFSAERTGGSVSTLTIQRTQQEDSAVYLCASAFRPRRAFFGQGTRLTVV.

J is TRBJ2-3 and V is TRBV9, with TRBD1 as a possible D gene (5 bases). Trimming pared 0 bases from V and 5 bases from J, leaving 10 bases between. Germline CDR1 SGDLS, CDR2 YYNGEE. The CDR3 has 14 residues. The CDR3 protein is CASSVDRGGDTQYF. CDR3 nucleotides: TGTGCCAGCAGCGTAGATAGGGGTGGAGATACGCAGTATTTT. The full variable domain, rest sourced from reference TRBV9 and TRBJ2-3, is DSGVTQTPKHLITATGQRVTLRCSPRSGDLSVYWYQQSLDQGLQFLIQYYNGEERAKGNILERFSAQQFPDLHSELNLSSLELGDSALYFCASSVDRGGDTQYFGPGTRLTVL.